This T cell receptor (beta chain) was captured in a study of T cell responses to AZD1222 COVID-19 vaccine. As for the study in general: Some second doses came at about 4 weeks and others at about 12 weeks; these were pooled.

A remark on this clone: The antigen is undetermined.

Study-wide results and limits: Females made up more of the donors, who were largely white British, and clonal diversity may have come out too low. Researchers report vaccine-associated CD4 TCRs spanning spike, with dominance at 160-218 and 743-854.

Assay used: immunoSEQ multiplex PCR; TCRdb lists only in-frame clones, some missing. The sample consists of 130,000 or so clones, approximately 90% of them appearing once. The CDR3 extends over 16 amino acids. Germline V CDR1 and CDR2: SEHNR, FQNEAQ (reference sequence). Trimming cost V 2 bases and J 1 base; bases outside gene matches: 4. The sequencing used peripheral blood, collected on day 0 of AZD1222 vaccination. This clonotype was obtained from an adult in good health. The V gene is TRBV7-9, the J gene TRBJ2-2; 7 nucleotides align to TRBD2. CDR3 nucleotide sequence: TGTGCCAGCAGCTTACCTAGCGGACAGAACACCGGGGAGCTGTTTTTT. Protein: CASSLPSGQNTGELFF.